Presented here are 18 T cell receptor beta chains from one specimen sequenced in a study of blood T cell repertoires in COVID-19. Assay used: immunoSEQ multiplex PCR; TCRdb lists only in-frame clones, some missing. The sample records approximately 280,000 clones, 88% being singletons. What was sequenced was peripheral blood. These receptors were obtained from a man aged 18 to 30 with active or convalescent COVID-19.

V usage is TRBV7-2 and J usage is TRBJ1-6; perhaps TRBD1 as D (5 bases). The V gene lost 1 base and the J gene lost 6 bases, with 13 bases spanning the gap. CDR1 and CDR2 (germline): SGHTA, FQGNSA. There are 16 residues in the CDR3. The DNA of the CDR3 is TGTGCCAGCAGCTTAGGCCCCAGGGTCGGTAATTCACCCCTCCACTTT. This encodes CASSLGPRVGNSPLHF.

This chain uses TRBV6-6 with TRBJ1-5; perhaps TRBD1 as D (6 bases). There are 12 residues in the CDR3. V was trimmed by 10 bases and J by 4 bases, leaving 11 bases between them. The germline CDR1 and CDR2 sequences are MNHNY and SVGAGI (reference sequence). CDR3: CATQRGNQPQHF. CDR3 coding DNA: TGTGCCACCCAAAGGGGGAATCAGCCCCAGCATTTT.

About this clone: At one boundary the junction diverges from the germline segment, which might be a read error. This chain connects TRBV7-9 to TRBJ1-2, with D tentatively TRBD1 (5 bases). CDR3 size: 12 residues. Germline V gene lookup returns CDR1 SEHNR and CDR2 FQNEAQ (reference sequence). CDR3 residues: CASSLLDRAYLF. In DNA, the CDR3 is TGTGCCAGCAGCTTACTCGACAGAGCCTACCTCTTC.

The V and J genes are TRBV2 and TRBJ2-7; 7 nucleotides agree with TRBD1. With 6 bases clipped from V and 3 bases from J, the junction kept 8 bases outside the gene matches. The CDR3 has 14 residues. Germline lookup yields CDR1 SNHLY and CDR2 FYNNEI. The CDR3 bases are TGTGCCAGCAGAGTTTGGACAGGACGCTACGAGCAGTACTTC. Protein: CASRVWTGRYEQYF.

The V gene is TRBV7-8, the J gene TRBJ1-1; 7 bases line up with TRBD1. Germline lookup yields CDR1 SGHVS and CDR2 FQNEAQ. This CDR3 has 16 amino acids. With V trimmed by 5 bases and J by 3 bases, 12 bases remained unmatched. The CDR3, as DNA: TGTGCCAGCAGCGAGGGGGCGTCCGGGATTGACACTGAAGCTTTCTTT. Translated, it gives CASSEGASGIDTEAFF.

The chain combines TRBV4-1 with TRBJ2-3, with 9 bases fitting TRBD1. V shed 3 bases, J shed 1 base, and the junction held 2 bases outside the gene matches. Germline CDR1 and CDR2: MGHRA and YSYEKL. This CDR3 is 15 amino acids long. The CDR3 protein is CASSQGQGGTDTQYF. As DNA, the CDR3 is TGCGCCAGCAGCCAGGGACAGGGAGGCACAGATACGCAGTATTTT.

V usage is TRBV6-6 and J usage is TRBJ2-7; D might be TRBD1 (6 bases). The germline gives CDR1 MNHNY, CDR2 SVGAGI (reference sequence). Trimming stripped 5 bases from V and 4 bases from J, with 9 bases between. The length of the CDR3 is 12 residues. The CDR3 DNA reads TGTGCCAGCAGTAGACAGGATTACGAGCAGTACTTC. Translation: CASSRQDYEQYF.

In DNA form, the CDR3 reads TGCAGCCTTACGAACAGGGGGGGCGGCTACACCTTC. Its protein is CSLTNRGGGYTF. The chain recombines TRBV29-1 with TRBJ1-2; 8 positions match TRBD1. V gave up 8 bases and J gave up 8 bases; unmatched junction bases: 10. Germline assignment: CDR1 SQVTM and CDR2 ANQGSEA. This CDR3 is built from 12 residues.

The chain has TRBV5-5 and TRBJ1-6, with D perhaps TRBD1 (5 bases). The CDR3 loop spans 15 amino acids. Germline lookup yields CDR1 SGHKS and CDR2 YYEKEE (reference sequence). Trimming removed 4 bases from V and 8 bases from J, with 16 bases in between. CDR3 DNA sequence: TGTGCCAGCAGCCTCCTTGGGGGGAAGGATTCACCCCTCCACTTT. It is translated as CASSLLGGKDSPLHF.

The CDR3 protein is CASSLEAGEGTEAFF. In nucleotides, the CDR3 is TGTGCCAGCAGCTTAGAAGCAGGGGAGGGGACTGAAGCTTTCTTT. This chain links TRBV7-2 with TRBJ1-1; weak D call: TRBD1 (6 bases). The CDR3 is 15 residues long. Germline V gives CDR1 SGHTA, CDR2 FQGNSA. Trimming pared 1 base from V and 5 bases from J, leaving 14 bases between.

This clone was counted between two and nine times. V usage is TRBV7-9 and J usage is TRBJ1-3, with D unresolved. Per the germline V gene, CDR1 is SEHNR and CDR2 is FQNEAQ (reference sequence). V lost 4 bases and J 2 bases, leaving 9 bases between the germline ends. CDR3 size: 14 residues. CDR3 DNA: TGTGCCAGCAGCTCAACGGAGGCTGGAAACACCATATATTTT. This encodes CASSSTEAGNTIYF.

This chain links TRBV7-2 with TRBJ1-2, with a tentative D call TRBD1 (5 bases). The CDR3 covers 13 residues. Germline V gives CDR1 SGHTA, CDR2 FQGNSA. V gave up 8 bases and J gave up 4 bases, with 14 bases separating them. The CDR3 loop reads CASLPLGGYGYTF. Written as DNA, the CDR3 is TGTGCCAGCCTCCCACTCGGGGGCTATGGCTACACCTTC.

Remarks on this clone: This sample also contains other DNA sequences that code for the same CDR3. The chain uses TRBV2 and TRBJ1-2; the D is unclear. Between the trimmed V and J ends, which lost 6 bases and 2 bases, there was a span of 10 bases. The germline gives CDR1 SNHLY, CDR2 FYNNEI. This CDR3 spans 13 amino acids. The CDR3 nucleotides read TGTGCCAGCAGCCTGACTGGAAACTATGGCTACACCTTC. Translating gives CASSLTGNYGYTF.

CDR3 bases: TGTGCCAGCAGCTTCGGGACAACTTATCAGCCCCAGCATTTT. Protein sequence: CASSFGTTYQPQHF. The chain joins TRBV13 to TRBJ1-5, with D possibly being TRBD1 (6 bases). The germline V and J ends were trimmed by 3 bases and 5 bases, with 11 bases remaining between them. This CDR3 spans 14 amino acids. CDR1 PRHDT and CDR2 FYEKMQ come from the germline V gene (reference sequence).

The chain carries TRBV10-3 and TRBJ1-3, with D possibly matching TRBD1 (6 bases). Trimming pared 7 bases from V and 3 bases from J, leaving 13 bases between. The CDR3 loop spans 14 amino acids. Germline CDR1 and CDR2: ENHRY and SYGVKD. CDR3 coding DNA: TGTGCCATCACGGGAACAGGGTTTGGAAACACCATATATTTT. Its translation: CAITGTGFGNTIYF.

The chain uses TRBV12-3 or TRBV12-4 and TRBJ2-1; D not resolved. Between the trimmed V and J ends, which lost 6 bases and 7 bases, there was a span of 4 bases. CDR3 length: 10 residues. CDR3 nucleotides: TGTGCCAGCAGCCGTAATGAGCAGTTCTTC. It specifies CASSRNEQFF.

This chain's CDR3 is CASSVMSSGGTEAFF. CDR3 DNA: TGCGCCAGCAGCGTAATGTCCAGCGGGGGAACTGAAGCTTTCTTT. This chain uses TRBV5-1 with TRBJ1-1, with D maybe TRBD1 (5 bases). Germline V gene sequence: CDR1 SGHRS, CDR2 YFSETQ. This CDR3 contains 15 residues. V shed 4 bases and J shed 5 bases, with 18 bases lying between them.

The chain carries TRBV19 and TRBJ2-7; perhaps TRBD1 as D (6 bases). There are 11 residues in the CDR3. The germline CDR1 and CDR2 sequences are LNHDA and SQIVND (reference sequence). V dropped 9 bases and J dropped 4 bases, with 10 bases sitting between them. The CDR3 DNA sequence: TGTGCCAGCAGAGGGGGTTACGAGCAGTACTTC. Protein product: CASRGGYEQYF.